This TCR beta chain was documented in a study of cytomegalovirus exposure and HLA in healthy donors. Trimming shortened V by 3 bases and J by 0 bases, and 12 bases separated the two germline ends. This CDR3 has 16 residues. Germline V gives CDR1 LNHDA, CDR2 SQIVND (reference sequence). The PCR had 60 Vbeta and 13 Jbeta primers. The data were produced by immunoSEQ multiplex PCR, yet TCRdb's version contains in-frame clones alone and is incomplete. The sample has 110,000 or so clones; about 8.6% are singletons. The genes are TRBV19 and TRBJ1-5; D is possibly TRBD1 (6 bases). The receptor was derived from a woman in her forties in good health and CMV-seropositive. The material sequenced was PBMCs. The CDR3 DNA is TGTGCCAGTAGTATCCAGGGGATTCGTAGCAATCAGCCCCAGCATTTT. It yields the protein CASSIQGIRSNQPQHF.